These 16 T cell receptor beta chains share one sample of origin, sequenced in a study of patients and donors after allogeneic stem cell transplantation. TCRdb passed the RT-PCR reads through MiXCR, listing each CDR3 protein once. Here the sample spans hundreds of thousands of distinct CDR3 sequences, approximately 16% being singletons. Material: blood, either unsorted or a sorted T cell fraction (not recorded which). The origin of the receptors is a human donor who was either an allogeneic HSCT recipient or a stem cell or donor lymphocyte infusion donor (not recorded which). It is not recorded whose cells these are; they may come from a transplant donor.

CDR3 DNA: TGTGCCATCAGTGAGGGGCCGGGACAGGGGCATGAGCAGTTCTTC. Residues: CAISEGPGQGHEQFF. The chain links TRBV10-3 to TRBJ2-1; 10 bases match TRBD1. V dropped 2 bases and J dropped 8; count of bases not matched to a gene: 6. The CDR3 is 15 amino acids. The germline gives CDR1 ENHRY, CDR2 SYGVKD.

This clonotype was recorded at least ten times. This sequence joins TRBV5-1 and TRBJ2-7; 9 bases are shared with TRBD1. CDR1 is SGHRS and CDR2 is YFSETQ in the germline V gene. The CDR3 has 15 residues. J gave up 2 bases and V 5 bases, and 8 bases lay outside the gene matches. The DNA of the CDR3 is TGCGCCAGCAGTCTGCAGGGACAGGGTCCCTACGAGCAGTACTTC. Amino acids: CASSLQGQGPYEQYF.

This clonotype has only a few counts. The chain's CDR3 is CAWSGTYEQYF. In DNA form, the CDR3 reads TGTGCCTGGAGTGGGACCTACGAGCAGTACTTC. The chain is built from TRBV30 and TRBJ2-7; no clear D gene. The V end was cut by 1 base, the J end by 2 bases, with 3 bases between. CDR1 and CDR2 (germline): GTSNPN, SVGIG (reference sequence). The CDR3 sequence is 11 residues long. The complete variable domain, with remaining parts taken from reference TRBV30 and TRBJ2-7, reads SQTIHQWPATLVQPVGSPLSLECTVEGTSNPNLYWYRQAAGRGLQLLFYSVGIGQISSEVPQNLSASRPQDRQFILSSKKLLLSDSGFYLCAWSGTYEQYFGPGTRLTVT.

The rearrangement uses TRBV3-1 and TRBJ2-7, with TRBD1 matching 10 bases. The CDR3 totals 14 residues. Germline values: CDR1 LGHDT, CDR2 YNNKEL (reference sequence). After removal of 9 bases from V and 5 bases from J, the junction contained 10 bases not matched to a gene. The chain's CDR3 is CASSPGQGWNEQYF. DNA of the CDR3: TGTGCCAGTTCACCGGGACAGGGGTGGAACGAGCAGTACTTC.

This chain connects TRBV5-1 to TRBJ1-1, with a tentative D call TRBD1 (6 bases). The CDR3 runs to 15 residues. The germline gives CDR1 SGHRS, CDR2 YFSETQ. Trimming removed 2 bases from V and 0 bases from J, with 11 bases in between. The chain's CDR3 is CASSFKGGLNTEAFF. The CDR3 DNA reads TGCGCCAGCAGCTTCAAGGGGGGACTGAACACTGAAGCTTTCTTT. Combining the CDR3 with reference TRBV5-1 and TRBJ1-1 gives the whole variable domain KAGVTQTPRYLIKTRGQQVTLSCSPISGHRSVSWYQQTPGQGLQFLFEYFSETQRNKGNFPGRFSGRQFSNSRSEMNVSTLELGDSALYLCASSFKGGLNTEAFFGQGTRLTVV.

There are many counts of this clonotype. The chain has TRBV12-3 or TRBV12-4 and TRBJ2-3; 9 nucleotides match TRBD2. The CDR3 runs 15 residues. The ends lost 6 bases at V and 2 bases at J; junction bases unmatched: 6. CDR3 bases: TGTGCCAGCAGCCCGCGGGGGGGGCACACAGATACGCAGTATTTT. It yields the protein CASSPRGGHTDTQYF.

This clonotype was seen a few times. The CDR3 protein is CASSPGLKQGAADTQYF. CDR3 nucleotides: TGTGCCAGCAGCCCCGGGTTAAAACAGGGGGCGGCAGATACGCAGTATTTT. This sequence joins TRBV11-2 and TRBJ2-3; the match to TRBD1 covers 9 bases. The V segment lost 5 bases and the J segment 4 bases; nucleotides outside the gene matches: 13. Germline loops: CDR1 SGHAT, CDR2 FQNNGV. The CDR3 totals 17 residues.

The V call is TRBV7-6, the J call TRBJ2-2; D possibly corresponds to TRBD1 (6 bases). The germline V gene encodes CDR1 SGHVS and CDR2 FNYEAQ. The CDR3 runs 13 residues. The V gene lost 8 bases and the J gene lost 7 bases, with 14 bases spanning the gap. CDR3 amino acids: CASFGGDVGELFF. CDR3 DNA: TGTGCCAGCTTTGGGGGCGACGTCGGGGAGCTGTTTTTT.

This clonotype was observed a handful of times. The chain couples TRBV18 to TRBJ1-3; D call uncertain. From germline, CDR1 is KGHSH and CDR2 LQKENI. Trimming stripped 3 bases from V and 2 bases from J, with 8 bases between. The CDR3 has 14 residues. The CDR3 protein is CASSPGPPGNTIYF. CDR3 DNA: TGTGCCAGCTCACCGGGTCCGCCTGGAAACACCATATATTTT.

This rearrangement joins TRBV6-1 to TRBJ1-1; D is ambiguous. CDR1 MNHNS and CDR2 SASEGT come from the germline V gene. The CDR3 consists of 12 residues. Trimming took off 9 bases at V and 1 base at J, with 9 bases between the two ends. In DNA form, the CDR3 reads TGTGCCAGTCGGACCCAGAACACTGAAGCTTTCTTT. This gives the protein CASRTQNTEAFF.

This clonotype has more than one count but fewer than ten. V and J are TRBV24-1 and TRBJ2-1; TRBD2 matches 7 bases. The V and J ends lost 2 bases and 6 bases, in that order; junction bases with no gene match: 9. This CDR3 is 16 amino acids long. Germline V lookup: CDR1 KGHDR, CDR2 SFDVKD. The CDR3 sequence: CATSDWTGTTFNEQFF. CDR3 nucleotides: TGTGCCACCAGTGATTGGACCGGGACTACCTTCAATGAGCAGTTCTTC.

This chain uses TRBV3-1 with TRBJ2-5; the D is unclear. The CDR3 consists of 16 residues. Trimming pared 1 base from V and 2 bases from J, leaving 14 bases between. Germline V lookup: CDR1 LGHDT, CDR2 YNNKEL (reference sequence). The CDR3 reads CASSQGGRSAQETQYF. The CDR3 coding sequence is TGTGCCAGCAGCCAAGGAGGTCGGAGCGCTCAAGAGACCCAGTACTTC.

The V gene is TRBV11-2, the J gene TRBJ2-2; tentatively, D is TRBD1 (5 bases). CDR3 length equals 18 residues. CDR1 SGHAT and CDR2 FQNNGV come from the germline V gene. With 5 bases removed from V and 2 bases from J, the gap between germline ends came to 21 bases. The CDR3 is CASSPGHPRDFNTGELFF. DNA for the CDR3: TGTGCCAGCAGCCCCGGACACCCCAGGGATTTCAACACCGGGGAGCTGTTTTTT.

This chain joins TRBV20-1 and TRBJ2-1, with D possibly being TRBD2 (5 bases). CDR3 length equals 12 residues. Trimming left V 4 bases short and J 5 bases short, with 9 bases between. In germline, CDR1 is DFQATT, CDR2 SNEGSKA (reference sequence). In DNA form, the CDR3 reads TGCAGTGCTACGGACTTAAACAATGAGCAGTTCTTC. It specifies CSATDLNNEQFF.

This clonotype was picked up many times. This chain connects TRBV12-3 or TRBV12-4 to TRBJ1-1, with 8 bases aligning to TRBD1. V gave up 6 bases and J gave up 0 bases; unmatched junction bases: 6. This CDR3 is 15 amino acids long. Written as DNA, the CDR3 is TGTGCCAGCAGATCCCGGACAGGGATGAACACTGAAGCTTTCTTT. It translates to CASRSRTGMNTEAFF.

This clonotype was found a few times. The chain combines TRBV25-1 with TRBJ2-6, with D perhaps matching TRBD2 (6 bases). The CDR3 sequence is 16 residues long. From germline, CDR1 is MGHDK and CDR2 SYGVNS. V lost 4 bases, J lost 2 bases, and 12 bases lay in between. For the CDR3, the DNA is TGTGCCAGCAGTGGACCCGGAGGGACTGGGGCCAACGTCCTGACTTTC. Protein: CASSGPGGTGANVLTF.